These T cell receptor beta chains were read from a single sample in a study of T cell repertoires in cytomegalovirus infection. A single record per CDR3 protein comes from TCRdb applying MiXCR to the reads. The repertoire holds around 240,000 distinct CDR3 sequences, with roughly 20% as singletons. Input material: CD8+ T cells from PBMCs. The source is a human donor in good health (CMV status not recorded). Some clones in this sample may be carry-over from other donors' samples. The CDR3 runs from the conserved cysteine through the conserved F or W. A D gene is named only where the DNA matches it firmly. Clone sizes are given selectively: once, few, many, or a class where the clone is expanded.

clone size,V gene,J gene,D gene,CDR3 DNA,CDR3 protein
-,TRBV27,TRBJ2-5,-,TGTGCCAGCAGTTTCAGAAAGGCAGCACAAGAGACCCAGTACTTC,CASSFRKAAQETQYF
-,TRBV12-5,TRBJ2-7,TRBD1,TGTGCTAGTGGTTCGGGACAGGGGGACGAGCAGTACTTC,CASGSGQGDEQYF
-,TRBV30,TRBJ2-1,-,TGTGCCTGGGGGGACCCCGAGTTCTTC,CAWGDPEFF
once,TRBV7-3,TRBJ2-5,TRBD2,TGTGCCAGCAGCTTAAACGGGGGGGAGACCCAGTACTTC,CASSLNGGETQYF
once,TRBV9,TRBJ2-1,TRBD2,TGTGCCAGCAGCGTAGATCTCGGGGGGGGAGGCGGCAATGAGCAGTTCTTC,CASSVDLGGGGGNEQFF
many,TRBV7-2,TRBJ2-1,TRBD2,TGTGCCAGCAGCCCAGGGACTAGCGGCAATGAGCAGTTCTTC,CASSPGTSGNEQFF
-,TRBV20-1,TRBJ2-7,-,TGCAGTGCTAGCGCCCCAGGAACCTACGAGCAGTACTTC,CSASAPGTYEQYF
few,TRBV4-1,TRBJ2-3,TRBD1,TGCGCCAGCAGCCAAGAGGGTAGGGGGCCAGATACGCAGTATTTT,CASSQEGRGPDTQYF
-,TRBV29-1,TRBJ1-1,-,TGCAGCGTTAGCCGGGGTGAAGCTTTCTTT,CSVSRGEAFF
few,TRBV2,TRBJ2-3,-,TGTGCCAGCAGCCCCGGGACGACGACGGATACGCAGTATTTT,CASSPGTTTDTQYF
many,TRBV12-3/TRBV12-4,TRBJ2-5,-,TGTGCCAGCAGCCCATCGGGGAAAGCCCAAGAGACCCAGTACTTC,CASSPSGKAQETQYF
-,TRBV29-1,TRBJ2-1,-,TGCAGCGTTGCCTCGACAGAGCAGTTCTTC,CSVASTEQFF
many,TRBV7-2,TRBJ2-2,-,TGTGCCAGCAGCTTAGATTTCCCCCCCGGGGAGCTGTTTTTT,CASSLDFPPGELFF
few,TRBV2,TRBJ2-6,-,TGTGCCAGCACCATAACGTCTGGGGCCAACGTCCTGACTTTC,CASTITSGANVLTF
few,TRBV5-4,TRBJ2-5,-,TGTGCCAGCAGCTTGTCTCCAGGCCAAGAGACCCAGTACTTC,CASSLSPGQETQYF
-,TRBV7-9,TRBJ1-3,-,TGTGCCAGCAGCCCATCCCTCTCAAGCCCTGGAAACACCATATATTTT,CASSPSLSSPGNTIYF
-,TRBV29-1,TRBJ1-3,TRBD1,TGCAGCGTTGAAGGCCGGGACAGAAACTCTGGAAACACCATATATTTT,CSVEGRDRNSGNTIYF